A selection of T cell receptor beta chains follows, all from one sample in a study of blood T cell repertoires in COVID-19. Sequencing used immunoSEQ multiplex PCR; TCRdb keeps in-frame clones, though not all of them. Of tens of thousands of clones in the sample, around 80% are singletons; the top ten hold around 29%. Specimen: peripheral blood. The receptors stem from a woman older than 75 with acute or convalescent COVID-19. The CDR3 runs from the conserved cysteine through the conserved F or W. The D gene is left open where the match is weak. A clone size is listed for some rows: how often the clone was seen (once, few, many), or a class if it is expanded.

j_call | v_call | d_call | clone_size | cdr3_nt | cdr3_aa
TRBJ1-2 | TRBV15 | NA | NA | TGTGCCACCAGCCGAGGGTGGGGCAGGGCTAACTATGGCTACACCTTC | CATSRGWGRANYGYTF
TRBJ2-7 | TRBV3-1/TRBV3-2 | NA | NA | TGTGCCAGCAGCCAATCGGGAGTCTACGAGCAGTACTTC | CASSQSGVYEQYF
TRBJ1-3 | TRBV27 | NA | NA | TGTGCCAGCAGTTTAAGGCAACAGAAAAGTGGAAACACCATATATTTT | CASSLRQQKSGNTIYF
TRBJ1-2 | TRBV14 | NA | few | TGTGCCAGCAGCCCCCGGGGGGCGTTTGGCTACACCTTC | CASSPRGAFGYTF
TRBJ2-7 | TRBV6-5 | NA | NA | TGTGCCAGCAGTTCTACGGGGGACTACGAGCAGTACTTC | CASSSTGDYEQYF
TRBJ2-7 | TRBV7-8 | NA | few | TGTGCCAGCAGCTTAGAATTAGGGAGCTCCTACGAGCAGTACTTC | CASSLELGSSYEQYF
TRBJ1-1 | TRBV27 | NA | once | TGTGCCAGCAGTTTATCAAGGGGGACTGAAGCTTTCTTT | CASSLSRGTEAFF
TRBJ1-3 | TRBV7-2 | NA | NA | TGTGCCAGCAGCAACTTCCTAAGCTCTGGAAACACCATATATTTT | CASSNFLSSGNTIYF
TRBJ1-2 | TRBV28 | NA | NA | TGTGCCAGCAGTTATGTCTCGCTATTCTATGGCTACACCTTC | CASSYVSLFYGYTF
TRBJ2-3 | TRBV6-6 | TRBD1 | NA | TGTGCCGGGGGACAGGGCACAGATACGCAGTATTTT | CAGGQGTDTQYF
TRBJ2-3 | TRBV5-1 | TRBD2 | NA | TGCGCCAGCAGCTTGTCGGCTAGCGGGAGGGGCACAGATACGCAGTATTTT | CASSLSASGRGTDTQYF
TRBJ1-3 | TRBV7-9 | NA | NA | TGTGCCAGCAGCAATTGGGAGTCCGGAAACACCATATATTTT | CASSNWESGNTIYF
TRBJ1-4 | TRBV5-1 | NA | NA | TGCGCCAGCAGCTGGGAACAGGGAGGGGAAAAACTGTTTTTT | CASSWEQGGEKLFF
TRBJ2-7 | TRBV27 | TRBD2 | NA | TGTGCCACTAGCGGGATCGTCGGAGGCGAGCAGTACTTC | CATSGIVGGEQYF
TRBJ2-5 | TRBV11-3 | NA | NA | TGTGCCAGCAGCTTAGGGACAGAAGAGACCCAGTACTTC | CASSLGTEETQYF
TRBJ2-3 | TRBV7-3 | TRBD2 | NA | TGTGCCAGCAGCTCGAGCGGGAGTGGAAATACGCAGTATTTT | CASSSSGSGNTQYF
TRBJ2-3 | TRBV6-4 | NA | NA | TGTGCCAGCAGCTCCGGGACAAGGGCCGATACGCAGTATTTT | CASSSGTRADTQYF
TRBJ2-5 | TRBV12-3/TRBV12-4 | TRBD1 | NA | TGTGCCAGCAGTCTTAGACAGGGCGAGACCCAGTACTTC | CASSLRQGETQYF
TRBJ2-1 | TRBV7-3 | NA | NA | TGTGCCAGCAGCTTGGGGGGATCCCGGGGCGGCAATGAGCAGTTCTTC | CASSLGGSRGGNEQFF
TRBJ2-1 | TRBV5-1 | TRBD2 | NA | TGCGCCAGCAGCCAAGCTAGCGGGAGAGGGGATGAGCAGTTCTTC | CASSQASGRGDEQFF
TRBJ2-3 | TRBV18 | NA | NA | TGTGCCAGCTCACCAGCGGAGGATACGCAGTATTTT | CASSPAEDTQYF
TRBJ2-7 | TRBV6-5 | TRBD2 | few | TGTGCCAGCACAGGGAGGGCCTACGAGCAGTACTTC | CASTGRAYEQYF
TRBJ1-2 | TRBV5-4 | NA | once | TGTGCCAGCAGCTCCAGTAACCCTAACTATGGCTACACCTTC | CASSSSNPNYGYTF
TRBJ2-1 | TRBV5-1 | TRBD1 | NA | TGCGCCAGCAGCTTGCTCCCGGGACAGGGGTCCTACAATGAGCAGTTCTTC | CASSLLPGQGSYNEQFF
TRBJ1-5 | TRBV3-1/TRBV3-2 | NA | once | TGTGCCAGCAGCCTGGGGGGGCCGGGTCAGCCCCAGCATTTT | CASSLGGPGQPQHF
TRBJ2-1 | TRBV29-1 | TRBD2 | NA | TGCAGCGTCCGAACAGGAGCGGGAGGGCCCGGGGAGCAGTTCTTC | CSVRTGAGGPGEQFF
TRBJ1-1 | TRBV11-2 | NA | few | TGTGCCAGCAGCCAACAGGGGAACACTGAAGCTTTCTTT | CASSQQGNTEAFF
TRBJ2-4 | TRBV28 | NA | NA | TGTGCCAGCAGTTTTTCAGGGTTGGCCAAAAACATTCAGTACTTC | CASSFSGLAKNIQYF
TRBJ1-2 | TRBV10-2 | TRBD1 | NA | TGCGCCAGCAGTGATTTACGGACAGGGTCCTATGGCTACACCTTC | CASSDLRTGSYGYTF
TRBJ2-3 | TRBV6-5 | TRBD1 | NA | TGTGCCACCAGGACAGGGGTAACCGATACGCAGTATTTT | CATRTGVTDTQYF
TRBJ2-5 | TRBV7-8 | TRBD2 | few | TGTGCCAGCAGCTCCCGAGGGACTAGTCGGGGCGAAGAGACCCAGTACTTC | CASSSRGTSRGEETQYF
TRBJ2-3 | TRBV7-6 | TRBD1 | few | TGTGCCAGCAGCAGATGGACAGGGAAAACAGATACGCAGTATTTT | CASSRWTGKTDTQYF
TRBJ1-2 | TRBV3-1/TRBV3-2 | TRBD1 | NA | TGTGCCAGCAGCCAAGCGAGAACGGGACAGGGGACCTATGGCTACACCTTC | CASSQARTGQGTYGYTF
TRBJ2-7 | TRBV7-9 | NA | NA | TGTGCCAGCAGCTTAGGTAGCGGCCGCTCCTACGAGCAGTACTTC | CASSLGSGRSYEQYF
TRBJ2-3 | TRBV5-8 | NA | NA | TGTGCCAGCAGCTTGGGTGTGAAGACAGGTGTAGGGCCAGATACGCAGTATTTT | CASSLGVKTGVGPDTQYF
TRBJ2-7 | TRBV20-1 | NA | NA | TGCAGTGCTAGTCTCCGGGCAGGGTACGAGCAGTACTTC | CSASLRAGYEQYF
TRBJ1-5 | TRBV10-3 | NA | NA | TGTGCCATCAGTGATTCGGCGGCAGGGCCTCTCAATCAGCCCCAGCATTTT | CAISDSAAGPLNQPQHF
TRBJ2-5 | TRBV7-2 | NA | many | TGTGCCAGCAGTTTAGGGGCGGGTTGGAGGGAGACCCAGTACTTC | CASSLGAGWRETQYF
TRBJ2-1 | TRBV11-2 | NA | NA | TGTGCCAGCAGCCAAGGGGCCTACAATGAGCAGTTCTTC | CASSQGAYNEQFF
TRBJ2-4 | TRBV18 | NA | NA | TGTGCCAGCTCACAGAACCAAGGACAACTAGCCAAAAACATTCAGTACTTC | CASSQNQGQLAKNIQYF
TRBJ1-2 | TRBV18 | NA | NA | TGTGCCAGCTCACCCACAGGGTCGGCAGACTATGGCTACACCTTC | CASSPTGSADYGYTF
TRBJ2-3 | TRBV29-1 | NA | NA | TGCAGCGCCCCTATCACAGATACGCAGTATTTT | CSAPITDTQYF
TRBJ2-7 | TRBV10-2 | TRBD1 | NA | TGCGCCAGCCGGCAGACAGGGTCCTACGAGCAGTACTTC | CASRQTGSYEQYF
TRBJ2-3 | TRBV5-1 | TRBD2 | NA | TGCGCCAGCAGCTTGCCGGGACTAGCGGACACAGATACGCAGTATTTT | CASSLPGLADTDTQYF
TRBJ2-2 | TRBV6-5 | NA | NA | TGTGCCAGCAGCCTAAATATATATGCCGGGGAGCTGTTTTTT | CASSLNIYAGELFF
TRBJ2-7 | TRBV7-2 | TRBD2 | NA | TGTGCCAGCAGCTTCCCGACTAGCATCGGCTCCTACGAGCAGTACTTC | CASSFPTSIGSYEQYF
TRBJ1-2 | TRBV6-5 | NA | many | TGTGCCAGCAGTTACTCGATTCAGGCCTATGGCTACACCTTC | CASSYSIQAYGYTF
TRBJ2-1 | TRBV28 | TRBD1 | NA | TGTGCCAGCAGCTCCCCCGGACAGGGGCAGGGTGAGCAGTTCTTC | CASSSPGQGQGEQFF
TRBJ2-1 | TRBV4-1 | NA | NA | TGCGCCAGCAGCCCCCGCAGCTACAATGAGCAGTTCTTC | CASSPRSYNEQFF
TRBJ2-5 | TRBV10-3 | NA | NA | TGTGCCATCAGGGGAGGTGGCGGCCAAGAGACCCAGTACTTC | CAIRGGGGQETQYF
TRBJ2-7 | TRBV6-5 | TRBD1 | NA | TGTGCCAGCAATTCCGGGACAGGGACCTACGAGCAGTACTTC | CASNSGTGTYEQYF
TRBJ1-5 | TRBV3-1/TRBV3-2 | TRBD1 | NA | TGTGCCAGCAGCCAAGACTCAGGGGGCACTCAGCCCCAGCATTTT | CASSQDSGGTQPQHF
TRBJ1-4 | TRBV4-1 | NA | NA | TGCGCCAGCAGCCGGGAGGGGGATCATGCAACTAATGAAAAACTGTTTTTT | CASSREGDHATNEKLFF